The clone carrying this T cell receptor beta chain was detected a few times. Its antigen remains unknown. The entry originates in a study of OX40 agonist ivuxolimab in advanced cancers. Across the whole study: The patients' treatment was ivuxolimab, an agonistic anti-OX40 (CD134) antibody. Patients with prior anti-PD-1, anti-PD-L1 or anti-CTLA-4 therapy were eligible; less than 50% had some. One patient with hepatocellular carcinoma and two with cutaneous melanoma, three in all, had partial responses. Study outcomes and limitations: Certain nonresponding patients likewise had low normalized T-cell clonal expansion.

The method was immunoSEQ multiplex PCR; TCRdb's version includes in-frame clones alone and lacks a portion of them. Here the sample spans approximately 160,000 clones, under 95% being singletons. This CDR3 spans 15 amino acids. From germline, CDR1 is SGHTA and CDR2 FQGNSA. V lost 3 bases, J lost 7 bases, and 5 bases stayed unmatched. The chain combines TRBV7-2 with TRBJ2-2, with 10 bases identical to TRBD2. This specimen consisted of CD4+ or CD8+ T cells sorted from blood, obtained in a trial of the OX40 agonist ivuxolimab. The TCR was taken from an adult with an advanced solid tumor such as melanoma, head and neck, liver or kidney cancer. The CDR3 sequence: CASSFVSGRGGELFF. The CDR3 coding sequence is TGTGCCAGCAGCTTTGTAAGCGGGAGGGGCGGGGAGCTGTTTTTT.